These 23 T cell receptor beta chains share one sample of origin, sequenced in a study of cytomegalovirus exposure and HLA in healthy donors (dated 2017 in TCRdb). Receptors were amplified or captured by the immunoSEQ multiplex PCR assay. For the multiplex PCR, a mixture combining 60 forward primers for TCR Vbeta segments and 13 reverse primers for TCR Jbeta segments was used. In its TCRdb copy, this immuneACCESS table keeps in-frame sequences only and misses some clones. Where compared with another copy, unresolved V genes explain less than half of these, and the others have no known cause. The sample table contains about 37,000 clones; only one count was recorded for 70% to 75% of them. The ten largest clones represent 6.3% of the sample. The sequencing sample was made of PBMCs. These receptors originate from a man between 25 and 39 years old in good health and CMV-seronegative.

The rearrangement uses TRBV6-9 and TRBJ1-5, with D hard to call. CDR1 and CDR2 from the germline V gene are MNHGY and SVAAGI. V was pared by 6 bases and J by 7 bases, with 7 bases between. The CDR3 runs to 11 residues. The CDR3 DNA reads TGTGCCAGCAGCGGGTGCCAGCCCCAGCATTTT. It translates to CASSGCQPQHF.

This clone was seen a handful of times. The chain is built from TRBV19 and TRBJ2-1; TRBD2 might be the D (6 bases). CDR3 length equals 15 residues. The ends were cut back, 5 bases at V and 2 bases at J, with 13 bases in the middle. In germline, CDR1 is LNHDA, CDR2 SQIVND (reference sequence). The DNA of the CDR3 is TGTGCCAGTAGTCCGACTAGTTCCGCCTACAATGAGCAGTTCTTC. Amino acid sequence: CASSPTSSAYNEQFF.

This chain connects TRBV19 to TRBJ2-2; TRBD2 matches at 11 bases. The CDR3 is 15 amino acids. V shed 1 base, J shed 9 bases, and the junction held 4 bases outside the gene matches. Germline loops: CDR1 LNHDA, CDR2 SQIVND (reference sequence). The CDR3 region has the DNA TGTGCCAGTAGTATAGGGACTAGCGGGTGGCGGGAGCTGTTTTTT. Translated, it gives CASSIGTSGWRELFF. The entire variable domain, with the rest obtained from reference TRBV19 and TRBJ2-2, is as follows: DGGITQSPKYLFRKEGQNVTLSCEQNLNHDAMYWYRQDPGQGLRLIYYSQIVNDFQKGDIAEGYSVSREKKESFPLTVTSAQKNPTAFYLCASSIGTSGWRELFFGEGSRLTVL.

This chain connects TRBV7-9 to TRBJ1-1; 10 bases match TRBD1. Germline assignment: CDR1 SEHNR and CDR2 FQNEAQ (reference sequence). The CDR3 is made up of 13 amino acids. V lost 9 bases, J lost 3 bases, and 4 bases stayed unmatched. DNA of the CDR3: TGTGCCAGTCGACAGGGGGCAGACACTGAAGCTTTCTTT. It specifies CASRQGADTEAFF.

Turning to this clone: An end of the junction differs from the germline gene, which may be a read error. The chain uses TRBV28 and TRBJ1-5, with a tentative D call TRBD1 (6 bases). Per the germline V gene, CDR1 is MDHEN and CDR2 is SYDVKM. This CDR3 is built from 14 residues. The DNA of the CDR3 is TGTGCCAGCGGTTTACCGACAGGTTCGGGGCCCCAGCATTTT. It codes for CASGLPTGSGPQHF.

The chain uses TRBV18 and TRBJ1-4, with no clear D. The CDR3 runs 13 residues. The V end was cut by 4 bases, the J end by 4 bases, with 7 bases between. The germline V gene encodes CDR1 KGHSH and CDR2 LQKENI. This chain's CDR3 is CASSLRVNEKLFF. The CDR3 nucleotides read TGTGCCAGCTCACTCCGGGTTAATGAAAAACTGTTTTTT.

The rearrangement links TRBV7-2 to TRBJ1-1; 11 bases map to TRBD1. The CDR3 spans 15 residues. J was trimmed by 3 bases and V by 3 bases; bases with no gene match: 3. The germline V gene has CDR1 SGHTA and CDR2 FQGNSA. In nucleotides, the CDR3 is TGTGCCAGCAGCTTTAGGACAGGGGGCGACACTGAAGCTTTCTTT. It codes for CASSFRTGGDTEAFF.

The CDR3 loop is CASSPDSADGAFF. CDR3 DNA: TGTGCCAGCTCACCAGATAGCGCTGATGGGGCTTTCTTT. The V gene is TRBV18, the J gene TRBJ1-1; no firm D call. The germline V and J ends were trimmed by 2 bases and 11 bases, with 15 bases remaining between them. This CDR3 is 13 amino acids long. Germline V lookup: CDR1 KGHSH, CDR2 LQKENI.

This chain uses TRBV27 with TRBJ1-3; 9 nucleotides match TRBD1. CDR1 and CDR2 from the germline V gene are MNHEY and SMNVEV (reference sequence). The J segment lost 3 bases and the V segment lost 3 bases, leaving 3 bases of the junction unmatched. CDR3 length: 15 residues. The CDR3 region has the DNA TGTGCCAGCAGTTTCGGACAGGGGTTTGGAAACACCATATATTTT. Translating gives CASSFGQGFGNTIYF.

The count of this clone is one. The chain carries TRBV5-6 and TRBJ1-2; TRBD1 is a possible D gene (6 bases). From germline, CDR1 is SGHDT and CDR2 YYEEEE. This CDR3 is built from 15 residues. Trimming removed 4 bases at V and 0 bases at J, with 13 bases between. The CDR3 loop reads CASSPGTTSNYGYTF. The CDR3 DNA reads TGTGCCAGCAGCCCCGGGACAACCTCTAACTATGGCTACACCTTC.

This sequence joins TRBV7-3 and TRBJ2-7; 7 nucleotides agree with TRBD2. This CDR3 has 15 residues. The trim removed 5 bases at V and 0 bases at J, leaving 7 bases unmatched. Germline V lookup: CDR1 SGHTA, CDR2 FQGTGA. CDR3 in DNA: TGTGCCAGCAGCCTAGCCTCTAGCGGCTCCTACGAGCAGTACTTC. It encodes CASSLASSGSYEQYF.

The rearrangement uses TRBV11-2 and TRBJ2-7; TRBD1 agrees at 12 bases. The CDR3 is made up of 15 amino acids. V was pared by 0 bases and J by 7 bases, with 4 bases of the junction left unmatched. The germline V gene encodes CDR1 SGHAT and CDR2 FQNNGV. CDR3 in amino acids: CASSLEGQGASEQYF. The CDR3 DNA follows: TGTGCCAGCAGCTTAGAGGGACAGGGGGCGAGTGAGCAGTACTTC.

This clone has only a few counts. CDR3 sequence (DNA): TGTGCCAGCATCTTTCCCGGGATCAATGAGCAGTTCTTC. Its protein product is CASIFPGINEQFF. This chain uses TRBV2 with TRBJ2-1, with TRBD2 as a possible D gene (5 bases). Deletions cut 7 bases from V and 6 bases from J, with 13 bases between. Looked up from germline, CDR1 is SNHLY and CDR2 is FYNNEI. CDR3 length: 13 amino acids.

This clone has a single count. V usage is TRBV4-2 and J usage is TRBJ2-5; TRBD1 aligns across 10 bases. CDR3 size: 16 residues. Losses at the gene ends were 3 bases for V and 3 bases for J; bases not matched to a gene: 7. Germline CDR1 is LGHNA and CDR2 is YNFKEQ. CDR3 residues: CASSHSGGTGEETQYF. Here the CDR3 DNA reads TGTGCCAGCAGCCATTCAGGGGGGACAGGGGAAGAGACCCAGTACTTC.

The V and J genes are TRBV10-2 and TRBJ1-2; the match to TRBD1 covers 7 bases. The germline CDR1 and CDR2 sequences are WSHSY and SAAADI. The CDR3 runs 14 residues. V dropped 3 bases and J dropped 2; count of bases not matched to a gene: 3. CDR3 in DNA: TGCGCCAGCAGTGATGGGACAGTAAACTATGGCTACACCTTC. As protein: CASSDGTVNYGYTF.

V gene TRBV6-6 combines with J gene TRBJ1-1; 9 bases match TRBD1. The germline gives CDR1 MNHNY, CDR2 SVGAGI (reference sequence). The V gene end was trimmed by 4 bases and the J gene end by 7 bases; junction bases not matched to a gene: 10. CDR3 length: 15 amino acids. The CDR3 loop is CASSFPGQGFIEAFF. The CDR3 nucleotides are TGTGCCAGCAGTTTCCCGGGACAGGGTTTTATTGAAGCTTTCTTT.

This chain uses TRBV18 with TRBJ1-1; tentatively, D is TRBD1 (5 bases). The ends were cut back, 0 bases at V and 4 bases at J, with 15 bases in the middle. This CDR3 is built from 16 residues. Germline V CDR1 and CDR2: KGHSH, LQKENI. CDR3: CASSPPGLRLGTEAFF. In nucleotides, the CDR3 is TGTGCCAGCTCACCACCGGGACTCAGACTCGGCACTGAAGCTTTCTTT.

The chain joins TRBV5-1 to TRBJ1-1; 7 bases match TRBD1. J lost 0 bases, V lost 4 bases, and 9 bases had no gene match. There are 16 residues in the CDR3. Germline V gene data show CDR1 as SGHRS and CDR2 as YFSETQ. For the CDR3, the DNA is TGCGCCAGCAGCCTGGGGGACAGATTAATGAACACTGAAGCTTTCTTT. It translates to CASSLGDRLMNTEAFF.

This clone was counted only a few times. This chain connects TRBV6-5 to TRBJ1-2; the match to TRBD1 covers 8 bases. CDR3 length equals 14 residues. V dropped 5 bases and J dropped 3; count of bases not matched to a gene: 5. Germline CDR1 MNHEY, CDR2 SVGAGI. The DNA of the CDR3 is TGTGCCAGCAGTATGGACAGGGCGCACTATGGCTACACCTTC. Residues: CASSMDRAHYGYTF.

The sample holds one count of this clone. The CDR3 is CASSGGFSYEQYF. The CDR3 region has the DNA TGTGCCAGCAGCGGGGGATTCTCCTACGAGCAGTACTTC. The rearrangement uses TRBV6-5 and TRBJ2-7; D perhaps matches TRBD2 (6 bases). Trimming shortened V by 6 bases and J by 0 bases, and 9 bases separated the two germline ends. Looked up from germline, CDR1 is MNHEY and CDR2 is SVGAGI. This CDR3 region has 13 residues.

The V and J genes are TRBV5-4 and TRBJ2-1; TRBD2 aligns across 10 bases. In germline, CDR1 is SGHNT, CDR2 YYREEE (reference sequence). This CDR3 region has 15 residues. The ends lost 2 bases at V and 5 bases at J; junction bases unmatched: 4. CDR3 protein: CASSFPSGSNNEQFF. The CDR3, as DNA: TGTGCCAGCAGCTTTCCTAGCGGGAGCAACAATGAGCAGTTCTTC.

V is TRBV7-9 and J is TRBJ1-3, with 7 bases aligning to TRBD1. CDR3 length equals 15 residues. Germline V CDR1 and CDR2: SEHNR, FQNEAQ (reference sequence). V was clipped by 5 bases and J by 1 base; unmatched bases: 5. The CDR3 DNA reads TGTGCCAGCAGCGAGGGGGCTCTTTCTGGAAACACCATATATTTT. Translating it yields CASSEGALSGNTIYF.

The rearrangement uses TRBV7-9 and TRBJ2-1; TRBD2 might be the D (7 bases). The CDR3 contains 16 residues. V lost 8 bases, J lost 9 bases, and 26 bases lay in between. Per the germline V gene, CDR1 is SEHNR and CDR2 is FQNEAQ (reference sequence). Here the CDR3 DNA reads TGTGCCAGCGGCGTTCCCCATCTTGCGAGGGGGGGTGAGCAGTTCTTC. It encodes CASGVPHLARGGEQFF.